The 13 T cell receptor beta chains presented below share a single source sample, sequenced in a study of blood T cell repertoires in COVID-19. Generated by immunoSEQ multiplex PCR, the TCRdb table keeps only in-frame clones and is missing some. The data show about 260,000 clones, 88% seen once. The sequenced material came from peripheral blood. The receptor set was obtained from a man in his sixties who had recovered from COVID-19.

This chain uses TRBV4-1 with TRBJ1-1; no firm D call. Germline CDR1 MGHRA, CDR2 YSYEKL. The CDR3 is 14 amino acids. V was clipped by 1 base and J by 2 bases, with 8 bases between them. In DNA form, the CDR3 reads TGCGCCAGCAGCCAAGTTCCAACTAACACTGAAGCTTTCTTT. It codes for CASSQVPTNTEAFF.

The V and J genes are TRBV6-1 and TRBJ1-4, with D possibly being TRBD1 (5 bases). CDR1 and CDR2 (germline): MNHNS, SASEGT. CDR3 size: 16 residues. V lost 1 base, J lost 2 bases, and 11 bases lay in between. The CDR3 DNA reads as TGTGCCAGCAGTGAAGGGCCCCCAGGGACTAATGAAAAACTGTTTTTT. Its protein is CASSEGPPGTNEKLFF.

V usage is TRBV29-1 and J usage is TRBJ1-2, with a tentative D call TRBD1 (5 bases). The CDR3 has 12 residues. Germline V gene data show CDR1 as SQVTM and CDR2 as ANQGSEA. V gave up 8 bases and J gave up 9 bases, with 19 bases separating them. The CDR3 coding sequence is TGCAGCACCCAATTGCCGGGGGAAAGCTACACCTTC. It codes for CSTQLPGESYTF.

The CDR3 DNA is TGCGCCAGCAGCTTTGGGGGCCCGTATGAGACCCAGTACTTC. Translating it yields CASSFGGPYETQYF. The chain links TRBV5-1 to TRBJ2-5; D is perhaps TRBD1 (6 bases). Trimming pared 2 bases from V and 5 bases from J, leaving 13 bases between. The germline gives CDR1 SGHRS, CDR2 YFSETQ. The CDR3 has 14 residues. Full variable domain (rest looked up from reference TRBV5-1 and TRBJ2-5): KAGVTQTPRYLIKTRGQQVTLSCSPISGHRSVSWYQQTPGQGLQFLFEYFSETQRNKGNFPGRFSGRQFSNSRSEMNVSTLELGDSALYLCASSFGGPYETQYFGPGTRLLVL.

The chain joins TRBV10-3 to TRBJ2-7; 10 nucleotides match TRBD1. V lost 6 bases and J lost 1; bases outside the gene matches: 6. The germline CDR1 and CDR2 sequences are ENHRY and SYGVKD. This CDR3 comprises 15 residues. This chain's CDR3 is CAIRDGQGGSYEQYF. Here the CDR3 DNA reads TGTGCCATCAGAGACGGACAGGGGGGGTCCTACGAGCAGTACTTC.

V gene TRBV6-1 combines with J gene TRBJ2-4, with 15 bases that match TRBD2. Losses at the gene ends were 2 bases for V and 0 bases for J; bases not matched to a gene: 5. CDR1 and CDR2 (germline): MNHNS, SASEGT. The CDR3 spans 19 residues. The CDR3 region has the DNA TGTGCCAGCAGTGAAATGGGACTAGCGGGGGGACTAGCCAAAAACATTCAGTACTTC. Protein sequence: CASSEMGLAGGLAKNIQYF.

In its sample, this clone is medium-sized (0.01 to 0.1%). The chain combines TRBV12-3 or TRBV12-4 with TRBJ1-2; D not resolved. The CDR3 is made up of 13 amino acids. Trimming left V 7 bases short and J 1 base short, with 10 bases between. The CDR3 DNA sequence: TGTGCCAGCATCCTCGAGGGTAACTATGGCTACACCTTC. Its translation is CASILEGNYGYTF.

The chain is built from TRBV6-5 and TRBJ1-2, with D possibly matching TRBD1 (5 bases). The V and J ends lost 4 bases and 3 bases respectively, with 15 bases between them. The CDR3 extends over 15 amino acids. Per germline, CDR1 MNHEY and CDR2 SVGAGI. CDR3 nucleotides: TGTGCCAGCAGTTCTCAGGGTACGGGGGACTATGGCTACACCTTC. This sequence encodes CASSSQGTGDYGYTF.

This clone was found once. J is TRBJ2-7 and V is TRBV9; 8 bases are a match to TRBD2. The CDR3 spans 15 residues. Losses at the gene ends were 4 bases for V and 3 bases for J; bases not matched to a gene: 9. Looked up from germline, CDR1 is SGDLS and CDR2 is YYNGEE. This CDR3 reads CASSPRGGVLYEQYF. The CDR3 DNA sequence: TGTGCCAGCAGCCCCCGGGGGGGGGTCCTCTACGAGCAGTACTTC.

The chain employs TRBV5-1 and TRBJ1-6; the D gene is possibly TRBD1 (5 bases). Trimming stripped 4 bases from V and 10 bases from J, with 21 bases between. The germline V gene encodes CDR1 SGHRS and CDR2 YFSETQ. This CDR3 has 16 amino acids. CDR3 residues: CASSPFGGGEGSPLHF. DNA for the CDR3: TGCGCCAGCAGCCCTTTCGGGGGAGGGGAGGGGTCACCCCTCCACTTT.

The chain joins TRBV6-5 to TRBJ1-1; D might be TRBD1 (5 bases). CDR1 MNHEY and CDR2 SVGAGI come from the germline V gene. Between the trimmed V and J ends, which lost 2 bases and 5 bases, there was a span of 15 bases. This CDR3 has 15 amino acids. CDR3 protein: CASSYRGEGSTEAFF. Here the CDR3 DNA reads TGTGCCAGCAGTTACAGGGGCGAAGGTTCGACTGAAGCTTTCTTT.

The chain employs TRBV5-1 and TRBJ1-5; tentatively, D is TRBD1 (5 bases). This CDR3 has 15 residues. The V end lost 0 bases, the J end lost 6 bases, and 13 bases lay between the germline ends. Looked up from germline, CDR1 is SGHRS and CDR2 is YFSETQ. The CDR3 nucleotides are TGCGCCAGCAGCTTGGGGCAGGGAGGAGGTCAGCCCCAGCATTTT. The encoded protein is CASSLGQGGGQPQHF.

The V and J genes are TRBV30 and TRBJ2-1; TRBD2 is a possible D gene (6 bases). Germline V gene sequence: CDR1 GTSNPN, CDR2 SVGIG (reference sequence). V lost 1 base and J lost 15, with 13 bases in between. This CDR3 has 11 amino acids. CDR3 protein: CAWSDGGPLFF. For the CDR3, the DNA is TGTGCCTGGAGTGACGGGGGACCTCTGTTCTTC.